A single sample gave rise to the 21 T cell receptor beta chains below, sequenced in a study of identical twins. TCRdb ran MiXCR on the 5' RACE reads and lists one entry per CDR3 protein. The table has around 530,000 distinct CDR3 sequences, approximately 16% seen once. This sample was shared with a second study, whose subject was yellow fever vaccine responses in identical twins.

The sample consisted of CD4+ T cells sorted from blood. The receptor set was obtained from a woman under 30 in good health.

This clonotype was found a few times. The chain links TRBV6-5 to TRBJ2-1; D remains unclear. This CDR3 is built from 14 residues. Trimming pared 2 bases from V and 6 bases from J, leaving 11 bases between. CDR1 MNHEY and CDR2 SVGAGI come from the germline V gene. This CDR3 reads CASSYHDGFNEQFF. CDR3 coding DNA: TGTGCCAGCAGTTACCACGACGGATTCAATGAGCAGTTCTTC.

This clonotype was observed many times. V usage is TRBV3-1 and J usage is TRBJ1-5, with a possible D match to TRBD1 (5 bases). The germline V and J ends were trimmed by 2 bases and 7 bases, with 9 bases remaining between them. Germline V CDR1 and CDR2: LGHDT, YNNKEL (reference sequence). CDR3 length: 13 amino acids. The CDR3 sequence: CASSQRGGQPQHF. The CDR3 DNA follows: TGTGCCAGCAGCCAAAGGGGAGGCCAGCCCCAGCATTTT.

This clonotype was recorded a few times. The V gene is TRBV5-1, the J gene TRBJ2-2, with TRBD2 matching 10 bases. The CDR3 totals 18 residues. The germline gives CDR1 SGHRS, CDR2 YFSETQ. The ends lost 2 bases at V and 0 bases at J; junction bases unmatched: 7. DNA for the CDR3: TGCGCCAGCAGCTTAGGACTAGCGGCCACAACGAACACCGGGGAGCTGTTTTTT. Residues: CASSLGLAATTNTGELFF.

The chain employs TRBV3-1 and TRBJ2-1; TRBD2 aligns across 11 bases. Germline V gives CDR1 LGHDT, CDR2 YNNKEL (reference sequence). The V and J ends lost 4 bases and 0 bases, in that order; junction bases with no gene match: 8. The CDR3 extends over 18 amino acids. The CDR3 is CASSPGTSGLSSYNEQFF. The CDR3 DNA follows: TGTGCCAGCAGCCCCGGGACTAGCGGATTAAGCTCCTACAATGAGCAGTTCTTC.

This clonotype was seen a handful of times. The CDR3 loop is CASSLGGLGLTYEQYF. For the CDR3, the DNA is TGTGCCAGCAGCTTGGGGGGGCTGGGGTTGACCTACGAGCAGTACTTC. The chain joins TRBV5-6 to TRBJ2-7, with a tentative D call TRBD1 (6 bases). V was cut by 0 bases and J by 2 bases, with 15 bases left in between. This CDR3 is built from 16 residues. Germline values: CDR1 SGHDT, CDR2 YYEEEE.

This clonotype turned up a few times. V and J are TRBV5-1 and TRBJ2-3, with TRBD2 as a possible D gene (6 bases). This CDR3 is 14 amino acids long. CDR1 is SGHRS, CDR2 YFSETQ, per germline. Trimming shortened V by 4 bases and J by 5 bases, and 14 bases separated the two germline ends. In nucleotides, the CDR3 is TGCGCCAGCAGCCTGGGGGGTTCGGAAGATACGCAGTATTTT. Translation: CASSLGGSEDTQYF.

The chain recombines TRBV7-9 with TRBJ2-3; 8 bases fit TRBD2. From germline, CDR1 is SEHNR and CDR2 FQNEAQ (reference sequence). V shed 3 bases and J 4 bases; nucleotides not matched to a gene: 9. The CDR3 totals 16 residues. The CDR3 protein is CASSFPPGLGPDTQYF. As DNA, the CDR3 is TGTGCCAGCAGCTTTCCCCCGGGACTAGGACCAGATACGCAGTATTTT. The full variable domain, with the rest looked up from reference TRBV7-9 and TRBJ2-3, is DTGVSQNPRHKITKRGQNVTFRCDPISEHNRLYWYRQTLGQGPEFLTYFQNEAQLEKSRLLSDRFSAERPKGSFSTLEIQRTEQGDSAMYLCASSFPPGLGPDTQYFGPGTRLTVL.

DNA of the CDR3: TGTGCCAGCAGTCAGACGGTCACTGAAGCTTTCTTT. This translates into CASSQTVTEAFF. The chain has TRBV6-6 and TRBJ1-1; the D is unclear. CDR3 length: 12 residues. In germline, CDR1 is MNHNY, CDR2 SVGAGI (reference sequence). V lost 5 bases and J 4 bases, leaving 8 bases between the germline ends.

This clonotype has just a few counts. V is TRBV14 and J is TRBJ1-6; D unclear. V shed 2 bases and J shed 7 bases, with 6 bases lying between them. This CDR3 has 13 residues. From germline, CDR1 is SGHDN and CDR2 FVKESK. The CDR3 DNA follows: TGTGCCAGCAGCCAATTTACGAATTCACCCCTCCACTTT. Encoded protein: CASSQFTNSPLHF.

The chain joins TRBV2 to TRBJ2-6; D remains ambiguous. Deletions cut 4 bases from V and 5 bases from J, with 6 bases between. Germline V gene lookup returns CDR1 SNHLY and CDR2 FYNNEI. The CDR3 runs 13 residues. Written as DNA, the CDR3 is TGTGCCAGCAGTGCGCGGTGGGCCAACGTCCTGACTTTC. This translates into CASSARWANVLTF. Complete variable domain (other parts from reference TRBV2 and TRBJ2-6): EPEVTQTPSHQVTQMGQEVILRCVPISNHLYFYWYRQILGQKVEFLVSFYNNEISEKSEIFDDQFSVERPDGSNFTLKIRSTKLEDSAMYFCASSARWANVLTFGAGSRLTVL.

This clonotype was picked up a small number of times. The J gene is TRBJ2-7, the V gene TRBV10-3; D is unclear. The CDR3 has 11 amino acids. Germline V gives CDR1 ENHRY, CDR2 SYGVKD. CDR3 loop: CATSVGYEQYV. The CDR3 DNA is TGTGCGACCTCGGTCGGCTACGAGCAGTACGTC.

V usage is TRBV14 and J usage is TRBJ1-2, with D uncertain. Trimming removed 1 base from V and 4 bases from J, with 7 bases in between. The CDR3 runs 13 residues. Per germline, CDR1 SGHDN and CDR2 FVKESK. The CDR3 here is CASSQVMGYGYTF. CDR3 in DNA: TGTGCCAGCAGCCAAGTTATGGGCTATGGCTACACCTTC.

Only a few counts were recorded for this clonotype. The chain couples TRBV28 to TRBJ2-1, with 11 bases matching TRBD2. The CDR3 sequence is 15 residues long. In germline, CDR1 is MDHEN, CDR2 SYDVKM. The junction had 10 bases not matched to a gene; V was cut back by 9 bases and J by 6 bases. CDR3 in DNA: TGTGCCAGTATACTAGCGGGAGCGGGGGGCAATGAGCAGTTCTTC. Translated, it gives CASILAGAGGNEQFF.

V usage is TRBV20-1 and J usage is TRBJ2-2, with a weak D call TRBD2 (6 bases). Germline V gene lookup returns CDR1 DFQATT and CDR2 SNEGSKA (reference sequence). With 0 bases removed from V and 4 bases from J, the gap between germline ends came to 9 bases. CDR3 length: 14 residues. CDR3 loop: CSARDVAATGELFF. The DNA of the CDR3 is TGCAGTGCTAGAGATGTAGCGGCCACCGGGGAGCTGTTTTTT.

The chain recombines TRBV10-1 with TRBJ2-2; TRBD2 agrees at 7 bases. Germline V gene sequence: CDR1 WNHNN, CDR2 SYGVQD (reference sequence). V was pared by 8 bases and J by 2 bases, with 5 bases of the junction left unmatched. The CDR3 is 14 amino acids. CDR3 DNA: TGCGCCAGCGGGAGGGCAAGCAACACCGGGGAGCTGTTTTTT. Translation: CASGRASNTGELFF.

The chain recombines TRBV10-3 with TRBJ2-7; D possibly corresponds to TRBD1 (6 bases). The CDR3 extends over 16 amino acids. With 0 bases removed from V and 7 bases from J, the gap between germline ends came to 19 bases. The germline V gene has CDR1 ENHRY and CDR2 SYGVKD. DNA for the CDR3: TGTGCCATCAGTGAGTCGCTGACAGGCCGATCGAGGGAGCAGTACTTC. This sequence encodes CAISESLTGRSREQYF.

This chain connects TRBV20-1 to TRBJ2-7; no reliable D call. Germline V CDR1 and CDR2: DFQATT, SNEGSKA (reference sequence). CDR3 length: 12 residues. The V end was cut by 3 bases, the J end by 4 bases, with 10 bases between. The CDR3 bases are TGCAGTGCTAGGGGCAACCGGTACGAGCAGTACGTC. It specifies CSARGNRYEQYV.

The genes are TRBV28 and TRBJ2-4, with 7 bases lining up with TRBD1. Per germline, CDR1 MDHEN and CDR2 SYDVKM. This CDR3 spans 14 amino acids. With V trimmed by 7 bases and J by 3 bases, 6 bases remained unmatched. CDR3 sequence reads: CASTAGTDKNIQYF. CDR3 nucleotides: TGTGCCAGCACCGCCGGGACAGACAAAAACATTCAGTACTTC.

Many counts were recorded for this clonotype. The chain has TRBV29-1 and TRBJ2-7; D is tentatively TRBD1 or TRBD2 (5 bases each). CDR1 is SQVTM, CDR2 ANQGSEA, per germline. This CDR3 has 16 amino acids. V was pared by 2 bases and J by 2 bases, with 19 bases between. Here the CDR3 reads CSVELVGTSPPYEQYF. For the CDR3, the DNA is TGCAGCGTTGAACTTGTTGGGACCTCCCCTCCCTACGAGCAGTACTTC.

This clonotype was seen a handful of times. The J gene is TRBJ2-5, the V gene TRBV10-3, with no clear D. V was clipped by 0 bases and J by 0 bases, with 8 bases between them. This CDR3 comprises 15 residues. From germline, CDR1 is ENHRY and CDR2 SYGVKD. CDR3 bases: TGTGCCATCAGTGAGTCAGCGCGGTACCAAGAGACCCAGTACTTC. Protein product: CAISESARYQETQYF.

The chain employs TRBV20-1 and TRBJ2-1, with a weak D call TRBD2 (6 bases). The germline CDR1 and CDR2 sequences are DFQATT and SNEGSKA (reference sequence). CDR3 length: 13 amino acids. V lost 5 bases and J lost 7, with 15 bases in between. The CDR3 is CSADAGWANEQFF. The CDR3 DNA reads TGCAGTGCTGATGCGGGATGGGCGAATGAGCAGTTCTTC.